This TCR beta chain was sequenced during a study of blood T cell repertoires in COVID-19. Study details: COVID-19 samples collected from the United States, Italy and Spain covered acute and convalescent phases.

The germline V gene encodes CDR1 ENHRY and CDR2 SYGVKD. Trimming took off 9 bases at V and 5 bases at J, with 16 bases between the two ends. The CDR3 loop spans 14 amino acids. Produced via immunoSEQ multiplex PCR; TCRdb's table is partial and in-frame only. The data show roughly 430,000 clones, about 88% seen once. Categorization into cohorts depended on clinical history that participants reported. This clone has a single count. The V gene is TRBV10-3, the J gene TRBJ2-2; perhaps TRBD1 as D (5 bases). Sequences were obtained from PBMCs or T cells enriched from blood (not recorded which). The receptor comes from a young woman who had been exposed to COVID-19. The CDR3 bases are TGTGCCATTTCCCTCGTAAGGGGAACCGGGGAGCTGTTTTTT. Protein product: CAISLVRGTGELFF.